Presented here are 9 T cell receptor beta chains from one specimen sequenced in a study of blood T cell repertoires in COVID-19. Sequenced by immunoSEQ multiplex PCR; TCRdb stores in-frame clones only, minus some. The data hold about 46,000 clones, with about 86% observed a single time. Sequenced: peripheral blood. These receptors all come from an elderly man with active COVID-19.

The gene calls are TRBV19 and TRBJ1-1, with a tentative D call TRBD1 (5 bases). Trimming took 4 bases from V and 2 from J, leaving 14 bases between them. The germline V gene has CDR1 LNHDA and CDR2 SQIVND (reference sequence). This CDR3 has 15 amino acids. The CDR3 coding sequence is TGTGCCAGTAGTACATACGTGGGGCGTAACACTGAAGCTTTCTTT. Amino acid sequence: CASSTYVGRNTEAFF.

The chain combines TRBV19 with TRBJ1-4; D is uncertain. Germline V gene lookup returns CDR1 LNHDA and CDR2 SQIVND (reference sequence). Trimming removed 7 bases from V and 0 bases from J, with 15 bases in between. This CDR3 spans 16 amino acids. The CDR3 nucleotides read TGTGCCAGTAATGGGCAGCTAATACCAACTAATGAAAAACTGTTTTTT. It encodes CASNGQLIPTNEKLFF.

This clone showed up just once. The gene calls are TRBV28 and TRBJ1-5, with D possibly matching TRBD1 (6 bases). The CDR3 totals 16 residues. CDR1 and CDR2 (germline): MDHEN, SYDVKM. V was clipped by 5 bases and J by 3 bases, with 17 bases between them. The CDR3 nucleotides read TGTGCCAGCAGTGCCTCGGGCAGGGGATACAATCAGCCCCAGCATTTT. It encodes CASSASGRGYNQPQHF.

The DNA for the CDR3 is TGTGCCACCAGTCCGACAGGGAATCACGAGCAGTACTTC. Amino acids: CATSPTGNHEQYF. The chain couples TRBV24-1 to TRBJ2-7; 7 nucleotides align to TRBD1. Trimming took 6 bases from V and 5 from J; bases not matched to a gene: 6. The CDR3 contains 13 residues. CDR1 is KGHDR, CDR2 SFDVKD, per germline.

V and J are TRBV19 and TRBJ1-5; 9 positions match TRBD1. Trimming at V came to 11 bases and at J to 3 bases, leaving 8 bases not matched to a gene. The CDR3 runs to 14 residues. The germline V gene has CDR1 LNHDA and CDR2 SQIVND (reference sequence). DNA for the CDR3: TGTGCCTGCTCCGGGACAGGGTACAATCAGCCCCAGCATTTT. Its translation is CACSGTGYNQPQHF. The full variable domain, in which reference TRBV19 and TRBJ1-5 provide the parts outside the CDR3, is DGGITQSPKYLFRKEGQNVTLSCEQNLNHDAMYWYRQDPGQGLRLIYYSQIVNDFQKGDIAEGYSVSREKKESFPLTVTSAQKNPTAFYLCACSGTGYNQPQHFGDGTRLSIL.

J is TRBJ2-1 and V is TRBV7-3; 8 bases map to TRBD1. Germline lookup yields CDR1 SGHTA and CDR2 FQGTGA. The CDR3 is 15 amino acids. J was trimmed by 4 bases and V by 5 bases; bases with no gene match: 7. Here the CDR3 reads CASSNDRGGYNEQFF. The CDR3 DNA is TGTGCCAGCAGCAACGACAGGGGAGGTTACAATGAGCAGTTCTTC.

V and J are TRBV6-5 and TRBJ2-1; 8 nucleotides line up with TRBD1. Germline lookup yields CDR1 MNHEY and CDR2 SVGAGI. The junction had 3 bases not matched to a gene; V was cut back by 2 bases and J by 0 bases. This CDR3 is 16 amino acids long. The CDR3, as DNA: TGTGCCAGCAGTTACAGGACAGGGAGCTCCTACAATGAGCAGTTCTTC. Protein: CASSYRTGSSYNEQFF.

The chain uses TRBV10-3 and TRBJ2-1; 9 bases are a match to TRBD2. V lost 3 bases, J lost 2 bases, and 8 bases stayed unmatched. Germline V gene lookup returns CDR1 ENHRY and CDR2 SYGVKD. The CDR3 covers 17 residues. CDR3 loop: CAISDQLAGATYNEQFF. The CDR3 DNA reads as TGTGCCATCAGTGATCAGTTAGCGGGAGCTACCTACAATGAGCAGTTCTTC.

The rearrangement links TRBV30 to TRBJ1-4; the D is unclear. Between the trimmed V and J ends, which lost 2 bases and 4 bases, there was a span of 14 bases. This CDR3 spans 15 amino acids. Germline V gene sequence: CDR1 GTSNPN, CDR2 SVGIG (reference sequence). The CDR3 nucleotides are TGTGCCTGGAGTCCCCTTCAGGCCTTTAATGAAAAACTGTTTTTT. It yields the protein CAWSPLQAFNEKLFF. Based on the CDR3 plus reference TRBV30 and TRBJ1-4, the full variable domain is SQTIHQWPATLVQPVGSPLSLECTVEGTSNPNLYWYRQAAGRGLQLLFYSVGIGQISSEVPQNLSASRPQDRQFILSSKKLLLSDSGFYLCAWSPLQAFNEKLFFGSGTQLSVL.